This T cell receptor (beta chain) comes out of a study of blood T cell repertoires in COVID-19. Study details: Material from acute and convalescent COVID-19 was sourced from the United States, Italy and Spain. Sources were T cells, B-cell-depleted T cells, or PBMCs; the material itself was cDNA or gDNA.

From germline, CDR1 is MGHRA and CDR2 YSYEKL. Trimming took 4 bases from V and 2 from J, leaving 3 bases between them. The CDR3 totals 12 residues. This clone has only one observation. Sequenced by immunoSEQ multiplex PCR; TCRdb stores in-frame clones only, minus some. In the table there are fewer than 350,000 clones, 88% of which are singletons. The origin of this receptor is a man aged 18 to 35 with active or convalescent COVID-19. The gene calls are TRBV4-1 and TRBJ1-3; D is unclear. Specimen: peripheral blood. The CDR3 is CASSPTGNTIYF. The CDR3 coding sequence is TGCGCCAGCAGCCCCACTGGAAACACCATATATTTT.